These 4 T cell receptor beta chains originate from one sample sequenced in a study of cytotoxic CD8 clonotypes in ibrutinib-treated CLL. Sequenced by immunoSEQ multiplex PCR; TCRdb stores in-frame clones only, minus some. In the table there are roughly 53,000 clones, 50% to 60% of which are singletons. The sequences come from PBMCs, collected at disease progression, from a patient treated with ibrutinib. The receptor source for this set is a human donor with chronic lymphocytic leukemia.

The sample holds one count of this clone. The rearrangement joins TRBV28 to TRBJ1-5, with TRBD1 matching over 7 bases. Per germline, CDR1 MDHEN and CDR2 SYDVKM. The CDR3 has 16 amino acids. The V segment lost 4 bases and the J segment 6 bases; nucleotides outside the gene matches: 12. The CDR3 spells CASSSPEKGASQPQHF. CDR3 sequence (DNA): TGTGCCAGCAGTTCGCCCGAGAAGGGGGCTAGTCAGCCCCAGCATTTT.

This clone was observed a few times. The CDR3 is CASRSGDQPQHF. CDR3 DNA: TGTGCCAGCAGGTCGGGGGATCAGCCCCAGCATTTT. The genes are TRBV2 and TRBJ1-5, with D perhaps TRBD1 (5 bases). Germline loops: CDR1 SNHLY, CDR2 FYNNEI. Trimming shortened V by 6 bases and J by 5 bases, and 8 bases separated the two germline ends. The CDR3 loop spans 12 amino acids.

Only a few counts were recorded for this clone. The chain employs TRBV14 and TRBJ2-4; maybe TRBD2 (5 bases). The CDR3 is 15 amino acids. The germline gives CDR1 SGHDN, CDR2 FVKESK. V gave up 6 bases and J gave up 2 bases, with 14 bases separating them. CDR3 loop: CASRISVSSKNIQYF. The CDR3 coding sequence is TGTGCCAGCAGGATTAGCGTCTCTTCCAAAAACATTCAGTACTTC.

The chain combines TRBV28 with TRBJ2-7; D call uncertain. Germline values: CDR1 MDHEN, CDR2 SYDVKM. The CDR3 has 13 residues. The V end was cut by 6 bases, the J end by 2 bases, with 11 bases between. The CDR3 coding sequence is TGTGCCAGCAGCCTTACCCTGGCCTACGAGCAGTACTTC. This gives the protein CASSLTLAYEQYF.